This TCR beta chain was retrieved from a study of T cells after somatic rescue of genetic block. CDR3 length: 14 amino acids. Germline V gene sequence: CDR1 SGHNT, CDR2 YYREEE (reference sequence). V lost 3 bases, J lost 4 bases, and 5 bases stayed unmatched. The method was immunoSEQ multiplex PCR; TCRdb's version includes in-frame clones alone and lacks a portion of them. The table has approximately 65,000 clones, about 90% seen once. This chain uses TRBV5-4 with TRBJ1-2; the match to TRBD1 covers 8 bases. This clonotype was sampled from a man aged 35-49 years. Specimen: peripheral blood mononuclear cells (PBMCs). CDR3 protein: CASSSWTGRYGYTF. Written as DNA, the CDR3 is TGTGCCAGCAGCTCATGGACAGGGCGCTATGGCTACACCTTC.